This T cell receptor (beta chain) was found in a study of blood T cell repertoires in COVID-19. Study at large: The United States, Italy and Spain provided the acute and convalescent COVID-19 samples.

This clone was seen just once. Produced via immunoSEQ multiplex PCR; TCRdb's table is partial and in-frame only. The sample holds roughly 300,000 clones, roughly 84% seen once. Trimming at V came to 2 bases and at J to 7 bases, leaving 8 bases not matched to a gene. CDR3 length equals 15 residues. The germline V gene has CDR1 SGHDT and CDR2 YYEEEE. The source of this sequence is a human donor with COVID-19, enrolled during active disease. The donor label of this sample is uncertain. This chain connects TRBV5-6 to TRBJ1-2, with 10 bases that match TRBD1. Sequencing was carried out using peripheral blood. Written as DNA, the CDR3 is TGTGCCAGCAGCTTCCTCGGACAGGGGGGGAGTGGCTACACCTTC. Translating gives CASSFLGQGGSGYTF.